The text below deals with one TCR beta chain. Its target is not known. The sample originates from a study of T cell responses to AZD1222 COVID-19 vaccine. TCRdb's table, derived via immunoSEQ multiplex PCR, lists solely in-frame clones and lacks some. The sample contains under 150,000 clones, 85% of which appear only once. General study points: Without day 14 samples, only post-peak T cell repertoires were studied. Two doses of AZD1222 preceded a rise in Spike-specific TCR breadth and depth.

The TCR comes from an adult who received the MenACWY meningococcal vaccine as a control. The input for sequencing was peripheral blood, taken 28 days after the second dose of the MenACWY control vaccine.

The CDR3 protein is CASSVLDSGGIGNTIYF. The CDR3 nucleotides are TGTGCCAGCAGCGTCTTAGATAGCGGGGGTATTGGAAACACCATATATTTT. The chain couples TRBV9 to TRBJ1-3; maybe TRBD1 (5 bases). This CDR3 is 17 amino acids long. In germline, CDR1 is SGDLS, CDR2 YYNGEE. Trimming stripped 2 bases from V and 3 bases from J, with 18 bases between.